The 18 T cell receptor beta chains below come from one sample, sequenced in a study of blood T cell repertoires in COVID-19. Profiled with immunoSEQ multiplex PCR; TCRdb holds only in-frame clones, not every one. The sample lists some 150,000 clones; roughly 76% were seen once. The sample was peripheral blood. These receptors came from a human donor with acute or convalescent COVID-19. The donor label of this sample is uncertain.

In DNA form, the CDR3 reads TGTGCCAGTAGTATAGGGACAGGGCAAAATTCACCCCTCCACTTT. It yields the protein CASSIGTGQNSPLHF. The rearrangement joins TRBV19 to TRBJ1-6, with 8 positions matching TRBD1. Germline CDR1 and CDR2: LNHDA and SQIVND (reference sequence). J gave up 7 bases and V 1 base, and 3 bases lay outside the gene matches. The CDR3 sequence is 15 residues long. The full variable domain, rest sourced from reference TRBV19 and TRBJ1-6, is DGGITQSPKYLFRKEGQNVTLSCEQNLNHDAMYWYRQDPGQGLRLIYYSQIVNDFQKGDIAEGYSVSREKKESFPLTVTSAQKNPTAFYLCASSIGTGQNSPLHFGNGTRLTVT.

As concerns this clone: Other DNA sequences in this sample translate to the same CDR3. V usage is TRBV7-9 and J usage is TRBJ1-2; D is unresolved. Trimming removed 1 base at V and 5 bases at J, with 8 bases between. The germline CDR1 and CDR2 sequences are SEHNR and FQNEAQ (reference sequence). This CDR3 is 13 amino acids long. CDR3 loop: CASSLGQSYGYTF. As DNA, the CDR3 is TGTGCCAGCAGCTTAGGGCAGTCATATGGCTACACCTTC.

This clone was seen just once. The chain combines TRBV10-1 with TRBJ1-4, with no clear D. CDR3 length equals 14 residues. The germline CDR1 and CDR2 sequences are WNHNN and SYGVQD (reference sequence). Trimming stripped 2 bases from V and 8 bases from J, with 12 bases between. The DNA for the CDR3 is TGCGCCAGCAGTGAGACCGGAGAGGGAGAAAAACTGTTTTTT. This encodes CASSETGEGEKLFF.

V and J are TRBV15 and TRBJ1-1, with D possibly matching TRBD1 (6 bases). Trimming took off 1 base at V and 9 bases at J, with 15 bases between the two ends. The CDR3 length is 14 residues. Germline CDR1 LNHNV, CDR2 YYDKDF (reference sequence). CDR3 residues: CATSRVAGDYQAFF. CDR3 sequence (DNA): TGTGCCACCAGCAGAGTGGCAGGGGACTACCAAGCTTTCTTT.

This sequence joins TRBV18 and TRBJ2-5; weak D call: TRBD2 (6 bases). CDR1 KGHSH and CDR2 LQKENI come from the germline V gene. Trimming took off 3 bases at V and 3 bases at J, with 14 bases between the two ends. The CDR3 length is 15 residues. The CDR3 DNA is TGTGCCAGCTCACCCCCGGGACTTGGGGAAGAGACCCAGTACTTC. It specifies CASSPPGLGEETQYF.

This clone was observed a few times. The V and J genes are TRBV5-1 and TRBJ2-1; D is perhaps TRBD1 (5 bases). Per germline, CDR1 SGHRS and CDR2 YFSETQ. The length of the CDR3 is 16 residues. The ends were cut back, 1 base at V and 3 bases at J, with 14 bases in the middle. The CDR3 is CASSLLGQAIYNEQFF. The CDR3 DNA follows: TGCGCCAGCAGCTTGTTGGGGCAGGCCATCTACAATGAGCAGTTCTTC. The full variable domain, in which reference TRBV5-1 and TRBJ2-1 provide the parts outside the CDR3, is KAGVTQTPRYLIKTRGQQVTLSCSPISGHRSVSWYQQTPGQGLQFLFEYFSETQRNKGNFPGRFSGRQFSNSRSEMNVSTLELGDSALYLCASSLLGQAIYNEQFFGPGTRLTVL.

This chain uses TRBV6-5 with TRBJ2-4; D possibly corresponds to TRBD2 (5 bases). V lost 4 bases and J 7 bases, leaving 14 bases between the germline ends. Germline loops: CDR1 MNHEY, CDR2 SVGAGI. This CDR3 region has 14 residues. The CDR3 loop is CASSSEGGRNIQYF. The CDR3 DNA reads TGTGCCAGCAGTTCCGAGGGTGGAAGGAACATTCAGTACTTC.

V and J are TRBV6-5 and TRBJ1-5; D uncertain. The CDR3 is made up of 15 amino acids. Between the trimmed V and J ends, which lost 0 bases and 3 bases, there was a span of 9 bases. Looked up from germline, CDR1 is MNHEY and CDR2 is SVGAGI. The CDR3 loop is CASSYSAGVNQPQHF. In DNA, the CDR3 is TGTGCCAGCAGTTACTCGGCAGGCGTCAATCAGCCCCAGCATTTT.

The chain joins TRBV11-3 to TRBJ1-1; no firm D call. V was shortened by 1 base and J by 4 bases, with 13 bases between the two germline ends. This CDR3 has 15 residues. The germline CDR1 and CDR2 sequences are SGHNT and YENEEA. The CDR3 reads CASSLVGERGTEAFF. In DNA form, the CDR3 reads TGTGCCAGCAGCTTAGTTGGAGAACGTGGCACTGAAGCTTTCTTT.

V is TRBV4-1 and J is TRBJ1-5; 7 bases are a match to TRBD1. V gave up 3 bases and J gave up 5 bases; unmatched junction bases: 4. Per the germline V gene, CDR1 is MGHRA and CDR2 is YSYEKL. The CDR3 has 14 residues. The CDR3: CASSHHQGDQPQHF. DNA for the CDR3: TGCGCCAGCAGCCATCATCAGGGGGATCAGCCCCAGCATTTT.

CDR3 residues: CASSLGETSANTDTQYF. CDR3 sequence (DNA): TGTGCCAGCAGCTTAGGAGAGACTAGCGCAAACACAGATACGCAGTATTTT. The rearrangement uses TRBV7-9 and TRBJ2-3; 8 bases line up with TRBD2. The length of the CDR3 is 17 residues. Trimming took 1 base from V and 2 from J; bases not matched to a gene: 8. Germline CDR1 and CDR2: SEHNR and FQNEAQ (reference sequence).

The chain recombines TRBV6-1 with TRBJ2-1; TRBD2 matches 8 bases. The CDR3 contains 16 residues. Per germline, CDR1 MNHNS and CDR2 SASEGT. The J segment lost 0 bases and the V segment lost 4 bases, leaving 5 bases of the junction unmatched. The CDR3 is CASSGSGGLSYNEQFF. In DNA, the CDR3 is TGTGCCAGCAGTGGGAGCGGGGGCCTCTCCTACAATGAGCAGTTCTTC.

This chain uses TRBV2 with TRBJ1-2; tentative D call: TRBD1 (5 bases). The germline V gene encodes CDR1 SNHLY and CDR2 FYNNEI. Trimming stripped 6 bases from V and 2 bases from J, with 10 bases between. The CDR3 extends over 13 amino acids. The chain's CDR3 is CASSFDRNYGYTF. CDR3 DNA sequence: TGTGCCAGCAGCTTTGACAGAAACTATGGCTACACCTTC.

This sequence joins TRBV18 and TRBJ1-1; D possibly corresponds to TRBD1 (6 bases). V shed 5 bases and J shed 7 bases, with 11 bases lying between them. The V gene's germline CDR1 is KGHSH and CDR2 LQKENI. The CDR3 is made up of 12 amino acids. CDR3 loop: CASSEKGVEAFF. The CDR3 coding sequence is TGTGCCAGCTCAGAGAAGGGGGTTGAAGCTTTCTTT.

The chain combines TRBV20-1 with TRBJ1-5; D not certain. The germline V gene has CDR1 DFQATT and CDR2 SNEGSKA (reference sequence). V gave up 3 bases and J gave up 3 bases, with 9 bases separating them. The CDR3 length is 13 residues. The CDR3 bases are TGCAGTGCTAGTTCAGGAACCAATCAGCCCCAGCATTTT. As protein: CSASSGTNQPQHF.

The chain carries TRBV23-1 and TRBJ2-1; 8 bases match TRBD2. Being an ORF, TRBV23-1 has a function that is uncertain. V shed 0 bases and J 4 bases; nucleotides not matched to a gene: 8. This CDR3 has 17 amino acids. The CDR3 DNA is TGCGCCAGCAGTCAATCCCCCAATAGCGGGGAATACAATGAGCAGTTCTTC. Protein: CASSQSPNSGEYNEQFF.

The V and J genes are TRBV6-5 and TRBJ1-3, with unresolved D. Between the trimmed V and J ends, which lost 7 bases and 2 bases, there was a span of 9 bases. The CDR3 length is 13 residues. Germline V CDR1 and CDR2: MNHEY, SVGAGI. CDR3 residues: CASTTAAGNTIYF. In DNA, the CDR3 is TGTGCCAGCACAACAGCCGCTGGAAACACCATATATTTT.

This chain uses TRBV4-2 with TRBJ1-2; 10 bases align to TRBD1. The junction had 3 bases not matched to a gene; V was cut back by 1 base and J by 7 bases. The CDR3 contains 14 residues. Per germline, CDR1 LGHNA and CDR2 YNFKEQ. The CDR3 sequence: CASSQGTGGVGYTF. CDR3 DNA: TGTGCCAGCAGCCAAGGGACAGGGGGAGTTGGCTACACCTTC.